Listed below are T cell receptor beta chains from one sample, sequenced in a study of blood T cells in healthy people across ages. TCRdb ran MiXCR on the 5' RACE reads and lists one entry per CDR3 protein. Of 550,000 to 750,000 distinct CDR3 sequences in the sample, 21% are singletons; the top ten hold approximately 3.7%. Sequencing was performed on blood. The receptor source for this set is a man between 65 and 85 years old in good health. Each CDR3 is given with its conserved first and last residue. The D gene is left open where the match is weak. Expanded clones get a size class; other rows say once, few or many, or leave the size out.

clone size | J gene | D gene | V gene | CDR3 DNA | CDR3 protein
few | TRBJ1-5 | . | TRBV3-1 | TGTGCCAGCAGCCAAGCCAGGGGTACTCAACCCCAGCATTTT | CASSQARGTQPQHF
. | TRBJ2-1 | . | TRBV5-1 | TGCGCCAGCAGAACAACAGGGAATGAGCAGTTCTTC | CASRTTGNEQFF
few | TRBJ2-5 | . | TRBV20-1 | TGCAGTGCTAGAGCCGTGAAGAAAGAGACCCAGTACTTC | CSARAVKKETQYF
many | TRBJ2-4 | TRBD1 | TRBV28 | TGTGCCAGCAGTTTTGCAGGGGGCCTAACCAAAAACATTCAGTACTTC | CASSFAGGLTKNIQYF
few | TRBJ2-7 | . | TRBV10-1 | TGCGCCAGCAGTGAGAATGTACGGCCCCACGAGCAGTACTTC | CASSENVRPHEQYF
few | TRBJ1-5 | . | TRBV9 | TGTGCCAGCAGCGTAGAAGCCAGAGAGAATCAGCCCCAGCATTTT | CASSVEARENQPQHF
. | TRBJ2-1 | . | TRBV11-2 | TGTGCCAGCAGCCCCCGGGCTAGGCATAAGGATGAGCAGTTCTTC | CASSPRARHKDEQFF
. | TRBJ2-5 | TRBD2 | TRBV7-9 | TGTGCCAGCAGCCCCATTTGGGGACTAGCCGAACGTGGAGAGACCCAGTACTTC | CASSPIWGLAERGETQYF
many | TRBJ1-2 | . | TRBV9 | TGTGCCAGCAGCGTAGTCGGTTTTGATGGCTACACCTTC | CASSVVGFDGYTF
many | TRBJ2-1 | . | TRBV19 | TGTGCCAGTAGCAACCCGACCGAAACCAATGAGCAGTTCTTC | CASSNPTETNEQFF
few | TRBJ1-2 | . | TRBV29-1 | TGCAGCGTTGAATTATGGGGACGCGCCTCTAACTATGGCTACACCTTC | CSVELWGRASNYGYTF
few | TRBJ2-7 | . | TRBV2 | TGTGCCAGCAGAGAAAGCGGACTATCTAAAGAGCAGTACTTC | CASRESGLSKEQYF
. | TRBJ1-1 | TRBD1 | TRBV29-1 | TGCAGCGGGGGGACAGGGAGAACTGAAGCTTTCTTT | CSGGTGRTEAFF
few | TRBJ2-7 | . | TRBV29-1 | TGCAGCGTTGAAGATAGTCAGGGCGGCCCTTACTACGAGCAGTACTTC | CSVEDSQGGPYYEQYF
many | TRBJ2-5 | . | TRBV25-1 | TGTGCCAGCAGTGCAGGGACATTTAATGGAGAGACCCAGTACTTC | CASSAGTFNGETQYF
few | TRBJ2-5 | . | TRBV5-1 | TGCGCCAGCAGCAGGGGACGGGAAGAGACCCAGTACTTC | CASSRGREETQYF
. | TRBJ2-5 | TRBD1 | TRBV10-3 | TGTGCCATCGCCGGGACAGGGGGGGAGACCCAGTACTTC | CAIAGTGGETQYF
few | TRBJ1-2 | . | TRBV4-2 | TGTGCCAGCAGCCCTGGCGGGGGTGACGGCTATGGCTACACCTTC | CASSPGGGDGYGYTF
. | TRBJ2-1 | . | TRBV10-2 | TGCGCCAGCAATACGGGGAATGAGCAGTTCTTC | CASNTGNEQFF
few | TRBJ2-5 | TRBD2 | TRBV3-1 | TGTGCCAGCACCCAACCGGGACTAGGCTTGTTCTTC | CASTQPGLGLFF
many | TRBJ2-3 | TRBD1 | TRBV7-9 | TGTGCCAGCAGCTACCGGGACAGGCACTCAGATACGCAGTATTTT | CASSYRDRHSDTQYF
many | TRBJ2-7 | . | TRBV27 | TGTGCCAGCAGTTCCCGGTGGCAGAAATTCGCCTACGAGCAGTACTTC | CASSSRWQKFAYEQYF
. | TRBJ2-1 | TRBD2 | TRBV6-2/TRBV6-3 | TGTGCCAGCAGTGAGCGGGGTTTCAATGAGCAGTTCTTC | CASSERGFNEQFF
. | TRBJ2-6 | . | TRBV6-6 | TGTGCCAGCAGAAAAGCGGGTTCCCACGGGGCCAACGTCCTGACTTTC | CASRKAGSHGANVLTF
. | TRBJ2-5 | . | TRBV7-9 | TGTGCCAGCAGCTTTAACGCAGGGGAAGAGACCCAGTACTTC | CASSFNAGEETQYF
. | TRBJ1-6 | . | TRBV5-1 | TGCGCCAGCAGCGGGGGGAGCTCCTATAATTCACCCCTCCACTTT | CASSGGSSYNSPLHF
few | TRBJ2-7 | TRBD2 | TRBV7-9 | TGTGCCAGCAGCTTATCCCCCTCCGGACTAGCACACTACGAGCAGTACTTC | CASSLSPSGLAHYEQYF
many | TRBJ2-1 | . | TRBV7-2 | TGTGCCAGCGGCCGGGTCTGGCGGAGCTACAATGAGCAGTTCTTC | CASGRVWRSYNEQFF
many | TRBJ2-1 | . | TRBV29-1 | TGCAGCGTTGAACCACCACAGGGATTTTCCTACAATGAGCAGTTCTTC | CSVEPPQGFSYNEQFF
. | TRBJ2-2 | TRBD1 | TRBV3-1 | TGTGCCAGCAGCCAGCAGACAGGGCGGAACACCGGGGAGCTGTTTTTT | CASSQQTGRNTGELFF
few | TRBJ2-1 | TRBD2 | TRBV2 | TGTGCCAGCAGTGCCGGGACTAGCTGGACTGAGCAGTTCTTC | CASSAGTSWTEQFF
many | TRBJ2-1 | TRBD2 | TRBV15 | TGTGCCACCAGCAGACGTACTAGCGGCGGTGAGCAGTTCTTC | CATSRRTSGGEQFF
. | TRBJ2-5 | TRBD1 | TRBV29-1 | TGCAGCGCGTGGACAGGATCGGAGACCCAGTACTTC | CSAWTGSETQYF
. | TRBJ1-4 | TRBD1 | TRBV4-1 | TGCGCCAGCAGCCCGCCCCGGGACAGTCGCACCCCTAATGAAAATCTGTTTTTT | CASSPPRDSRTPNENLFF
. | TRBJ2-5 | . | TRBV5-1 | TGCGCCAGCAGGGAGGACAGCGTAGCTGGGGCCCAGTACTTC | CASREDSVAGAQYF
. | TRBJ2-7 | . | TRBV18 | TGTGCCAGCTCACCAAAGGGTCAGACCTACGAGCAGTACTTC | CASSPKGQTYEQYF
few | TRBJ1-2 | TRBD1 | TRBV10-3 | TGTGCCATCAGTGAGTCAAACGGACAGGGAAGCTACACCTTC | CAISESNGQGSYTF
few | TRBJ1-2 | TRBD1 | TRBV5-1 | TGCGCCAGCAGCGCGAGCGACAGGGGAGGTGGCTACACCTTC | CASSASDRGGGYTF
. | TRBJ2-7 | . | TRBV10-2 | TGCGCCAGTAGTGAACGCAGCCCGCAGGGGTTGGGGGAGCAGTACTTC | CASSERSPQGLGEQYF
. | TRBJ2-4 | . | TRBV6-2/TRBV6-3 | TGTGCCAGCAGCAGCCCACTAGCTAACATTCAGTACTTC | CASSSPLANIQYF